At least ten counts were recorded for the clone carrying this T cell receptor beta chain. Its antigen is unidentified. Hyperthyroidism in the patients, aged 18 to 65, was newly diagnosed and under 2 months in duration. The data were taken from a study of T cells in Graves' hyperthyroidism and ophthalmopathy. V gave up 4 bases and J gave up 4 bases; unmatched junction bases: 7. This CDR3 is 15 amino acids long. Germline CDR1 LGHDT, CDR2 YNNKEL (reference sequence). Whole-study findings and limits: Expanded thyroid clonotypes (above 0.001) were mostly also found in blood. The model anticipated ophthalmopathy a median around 6 months pre-onset.

The TCR beta CDR3 regions underwent amplification using RNA transcripts as the source. The HTBI primer set was used in a first-round RT-PCR of the TCR CDR3. A single record per CDR3 protein comes from TCRdb applying MiXCR to the multiplex PCR reads. The data contain under 400,000 distinct CDR3 sequences, about a sixth of them seen just once; the ten biggest clones take up roughly a quarter. The V call is TRBV3-1, the J call TRBJ2-3, with TRBD2 matching 8 bases. Sequencing was done on a sample of blood. This receptor was identified in a woman aged 18-30 years with Graves' hyperthyroidism that later progressed to Graves' ophthalmopathy. This CDR3 is CASSLVSGGPDTQYF. The CDR3 DNA reads TGTGCCAGCAGCCTCGTATCGGGAGGGCCAGATACGCAGTATTTT.